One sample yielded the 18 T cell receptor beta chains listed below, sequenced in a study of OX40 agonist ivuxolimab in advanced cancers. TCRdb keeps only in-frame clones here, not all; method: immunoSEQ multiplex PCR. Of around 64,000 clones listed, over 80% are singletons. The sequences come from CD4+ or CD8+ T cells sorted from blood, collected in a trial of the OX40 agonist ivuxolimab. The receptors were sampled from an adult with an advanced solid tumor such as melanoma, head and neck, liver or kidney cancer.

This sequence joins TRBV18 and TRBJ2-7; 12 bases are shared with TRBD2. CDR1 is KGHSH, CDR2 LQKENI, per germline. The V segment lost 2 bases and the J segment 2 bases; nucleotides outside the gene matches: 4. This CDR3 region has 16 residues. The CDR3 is CASSPGLAGTTYEQYF. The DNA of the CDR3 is TGTGCCAGCTCACCAGGACTAGCGGGGACCACCTACGAGCAGTACTTC.

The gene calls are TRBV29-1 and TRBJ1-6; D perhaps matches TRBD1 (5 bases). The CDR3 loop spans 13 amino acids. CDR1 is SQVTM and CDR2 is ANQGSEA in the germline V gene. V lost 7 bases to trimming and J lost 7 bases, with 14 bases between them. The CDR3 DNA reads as TGCAGCGCTAAGGGGTCGTGGAATTCACCCCTCCACTTT. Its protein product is CSAKGSWNSPLHF.

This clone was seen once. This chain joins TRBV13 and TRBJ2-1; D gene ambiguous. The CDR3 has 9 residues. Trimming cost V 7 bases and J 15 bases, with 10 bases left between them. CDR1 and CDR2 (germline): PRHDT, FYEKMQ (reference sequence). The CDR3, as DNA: TGTGCCAGCACCTCGCCCGGGTTCTTC. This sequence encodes CASTSPGFF.

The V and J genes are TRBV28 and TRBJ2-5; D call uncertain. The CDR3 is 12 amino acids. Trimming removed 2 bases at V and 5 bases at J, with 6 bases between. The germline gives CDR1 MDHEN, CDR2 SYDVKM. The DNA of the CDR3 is TGTGCCAGCAGTTTAGAGCCGGAGACCCAGTACTTC. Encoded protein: CASSLEPETQYF.

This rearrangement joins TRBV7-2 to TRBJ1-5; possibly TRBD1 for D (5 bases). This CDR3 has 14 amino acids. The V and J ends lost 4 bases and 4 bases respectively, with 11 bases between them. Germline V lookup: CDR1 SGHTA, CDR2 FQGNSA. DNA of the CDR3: TGTGCCAGCAGCTCCAGGGTAGGAAATCAGCCCCAGCATTTT. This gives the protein CASSSRVGNQPQHF.

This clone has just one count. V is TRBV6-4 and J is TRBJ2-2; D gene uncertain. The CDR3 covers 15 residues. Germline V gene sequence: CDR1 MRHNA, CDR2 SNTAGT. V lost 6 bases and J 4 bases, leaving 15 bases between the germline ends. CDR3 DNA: TGTGCCAGCAGGCCGGAATATAGTGGCACCGGGGAGCTGTTTTTT. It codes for CASRPEYSGTGELFF.

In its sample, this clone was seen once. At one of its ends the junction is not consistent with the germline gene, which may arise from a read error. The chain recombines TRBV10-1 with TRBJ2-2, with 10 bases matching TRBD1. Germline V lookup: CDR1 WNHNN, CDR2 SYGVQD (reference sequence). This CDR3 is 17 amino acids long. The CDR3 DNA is TGCGCCAGCGGTGAACCCTTACTGGGACAGGGGACCGGGGAGCTGTTTTTT. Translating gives CASGEPLLGQGTGELFF.

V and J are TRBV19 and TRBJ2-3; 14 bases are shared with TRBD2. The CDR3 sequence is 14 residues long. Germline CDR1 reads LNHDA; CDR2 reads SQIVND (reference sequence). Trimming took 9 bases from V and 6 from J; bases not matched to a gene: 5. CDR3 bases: TGTGCCAGCGAGGGACTAGCGGGGGCGGATACGCAGTATTTT. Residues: CASEGLAGADTQYF.

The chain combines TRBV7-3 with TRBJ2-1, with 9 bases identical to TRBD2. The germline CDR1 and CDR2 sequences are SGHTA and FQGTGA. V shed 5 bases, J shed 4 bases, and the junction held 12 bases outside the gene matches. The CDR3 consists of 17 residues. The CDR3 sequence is CASSRQQSSGVYNEQFF. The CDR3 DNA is TGTGCCAGCAGCCGCCAACAATCTAGCGGGGTATACAATGAGCAGTTCTTC.

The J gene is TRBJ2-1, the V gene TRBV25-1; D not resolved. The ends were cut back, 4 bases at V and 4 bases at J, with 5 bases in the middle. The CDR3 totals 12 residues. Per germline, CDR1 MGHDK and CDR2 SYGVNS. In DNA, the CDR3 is TGTGCCAGCAGTGCGGTGTACAATGAGCAGTTCTTC. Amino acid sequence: CASSAVYNEQFF.

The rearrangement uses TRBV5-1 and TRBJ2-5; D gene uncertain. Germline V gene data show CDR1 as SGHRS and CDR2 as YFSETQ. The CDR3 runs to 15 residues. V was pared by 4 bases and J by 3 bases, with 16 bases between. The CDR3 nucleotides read TGCGCCAGCAGCACTTGGAGTAGCCGGGAAGAGACCCAGTACTTC. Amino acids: CASSTWSSREETQYF.

The CDR3 is CASSFQGVGGYTF. CDR3 DNA sequence: TGCGCCAGCAGCTTCCAAGGGGTTGGTGGCTACACCTTC. The V call is TRBV5-1, the J call TRBJ1-2, with a tentative D call TRBD1 (5 bases). CDR3 length: 13 residues. In germline, CDR1 is SGHRS, CDR2 YFSETQ. The V and J ends lost 2 bases and 7 bases respectively, with 12 bases between them.

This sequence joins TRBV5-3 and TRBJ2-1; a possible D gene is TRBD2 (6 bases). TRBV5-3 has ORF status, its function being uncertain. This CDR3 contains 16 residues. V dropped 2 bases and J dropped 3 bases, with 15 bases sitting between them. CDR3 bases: TGTGCCAGAAGCTTAGGGATCCCTAGCGACTACAATGAGCAGTTCTTC. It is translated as CARSLGIPSDYNEQFF.

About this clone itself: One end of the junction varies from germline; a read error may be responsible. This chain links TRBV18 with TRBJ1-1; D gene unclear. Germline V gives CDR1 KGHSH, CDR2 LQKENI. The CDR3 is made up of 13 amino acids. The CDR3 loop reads CASSPPGRAPLYF. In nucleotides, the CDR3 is TGTGCCAGCTCACCACCGGGAAGGGCCCCCCTCTACTTT.

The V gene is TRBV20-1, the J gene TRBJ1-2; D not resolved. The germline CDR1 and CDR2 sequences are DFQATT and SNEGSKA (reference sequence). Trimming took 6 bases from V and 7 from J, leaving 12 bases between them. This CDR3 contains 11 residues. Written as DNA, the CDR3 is TGCAGTGCCACCAGGACCGCTGGCTACACCTTC. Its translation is CSATRTAGYTF.

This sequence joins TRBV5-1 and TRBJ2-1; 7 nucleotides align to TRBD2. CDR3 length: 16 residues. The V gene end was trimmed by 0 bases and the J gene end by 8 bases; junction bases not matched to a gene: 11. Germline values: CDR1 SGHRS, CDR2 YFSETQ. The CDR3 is CASSLGGGGGGDEQFF. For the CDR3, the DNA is TGCGCCAGCAGCTTGGGAGGCGGCGGGGGAGGGGATGAGCAGTTCTTC.

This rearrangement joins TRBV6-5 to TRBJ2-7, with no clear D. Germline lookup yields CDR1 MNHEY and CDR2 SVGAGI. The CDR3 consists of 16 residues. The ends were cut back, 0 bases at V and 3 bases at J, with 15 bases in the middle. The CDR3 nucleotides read TGTGCCAGCAGTTACTCCGGCTATCCTACCAACTACGAGCAGTACTTC. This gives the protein CASSYSGYPTNYEQYF.

The CDR3: CASSSTASGANVLTF. Written as DNA, the CDR3 is TGTGCCAGCAGCTCTACAGCCTCTGGGGCCAACGTCCTGACTTTC. The genes are TRBV11-2 and TRBJ2-6; no firm D call. The V end lost 4 bases, the J end lost 0 bases, and 7 bases lay between the germline ends. CDR1 and CDR2 (germline): SGHAT, FQNNGV. The CDR3 sequence is 15 residues long.